This passage covers 26 T cell receptor beta chains from one sample sequenced in a study of blood T cell repertoires in COVID-19. Measured with immunoSEQ multiplex PCR; TCRdb has only the in-frame clones, and not every one. The repertoire holds 500,000 to 600,000 clones, with roughly 91% as singletons. The sample consisted of peripheral blood. Source of these receptors: a woman aged 45-60 years with COVID-19, enrolled during active disease.

The CDR3 nucleotides read TGTGCCAGTAGTATAGATCGGGGTGGGGTCCACACTGAAGCTTTCTTT. This gives the protein CASSIDRGGVHTEAFF. The rearrangement uses TRBV19 and TRBJ1-1; the D is unclear. V lost 0 bases and J lost 3, with 14 bases in between. Germline V gene lookup returns CDR1 LNHDA and CDR2 SQIVND (reference sequence). The CDR3 length is 16 residues.

V is TRBV27 and J is TRBJ1-1; no definite D call. Germline assignment: CDR1 MNHEY and CDR2 SMNVEV (reference sequence). The CDR3 runs 14 residues. The V gene lost 5 bases and the J gene lost 5 bases, with 15 bases spanning the gap. CDR3 loop: CASSLRTAGTEAFF. The CDR3 DNA reads TGTGCCAGCAGTCTCCGGACCGCGGGGACTGAAGCTTTCTTT.

V and J are TRBV11-1 and TRBJ1-2, with TRBD1 as a possible D gene (6 bases). This CDR3 has 15 amino acids. CDR1 is SGHAT, CDR2 FQDESV, per germline (reference sequence). V lost 5 bases, J lost 0 bases, and 13 bases lay in between. CDR3 in DNA: TGTGCCAGCAGCCCAACAGGGTCTACTAACTATGGCTACACCTTC. Translating gives CASSPTGSTNYGYTF.

The chain carries TRBV20-1 and TRBJ2-2, with D maybe TRBD2 (5 bases). CDR1 and CDR2 from the germline V gene are DFQATT and SNEGSKA (reference sequence). The CDR3 loop spans 15 amino acids. V was pared by 3 bases and J by 1 base, with 12 bases between. This CDR3 is CSASQSGENTGELFF. DNA for the CDR3: TGCAGTGCTAGTCAGTCCGGGGAGAACACCGGGGAGCTGTTTTTT.

The chain recombines TRBV3-1 (or the pseudogene TRBV3-2) with TRBJ1-6; D uncertain. The V gene lost 1 base and the J gene lost 3 bases, with 4 bases spanning the gap. Germline values: CDR1 LGHDT, CDR2 YNNKEL (reference sequence). This CDR3 spans 14 amino acids. The CDR3 bases are TGTGCCAGCAGCCAAGCGGGCTATAATTCACCCCTCCACTTT. Translated, it gives CASSQAGYNSPLHF.

The chain employs TRBV5-4 and TRBJ2-3; 7 positions agree with TRBD1. The CDR3 is 13 residues long. The germline V gene encodes CDR1 SGHNT and CDR2 YYREEE (reference sequence). The V segment lost 1 base and the J segment 5 bases; nucleotides outside the gene matches: 1. The chain's CDR3 is CASSLRGQDTQYF. The CDR3 nucleotides are TGTGCCAGCAGCTTGAGGGGGCAAGATACGCAGTATTTT.

The chain joins TRBV4-1 to TRBJ1-2, with a weak D call TRBD1 (6 bases). V was clipped by 4 bases and J by 7 bases, with 19 bases between them. Germline V gene data show CDR1 as MGHRA and CDR2 as YSYEKL. The CDR3 runs to 15 residues. CDR3 residues: CASSPGSLQGRGYTF. The DNA of the CDR3 is TGCGCCAGCAGCCCCGGATCCCTACAGGGTCGTGGCTACACCTTC.

On this clone: The sample holds other DNA sequences that translate to the same CDR3. The chain links TRBV5-8 to TRBJ2-7; no clear D gene. The ends were cut back, 3 bases at V and 2 bases at J, with 3 bases in the middle. Germline CDR1 reads SGHTS; CDR2 reads YDEGEE. This CDR3 comprises 11 residues. CDR3: CASSSTYEQYF. CDR3 nucleotide sequence: TGTGCCAGCAGCTCAACCTACGAGCAGTACTTC.

For the CDR3, the DNA is TGTGCCAGCAGTGGGACTGGCGGCACCGGGATAACTAGCACAGATACGCAGTATTTT. Translated: CASSGTGGTGITSTDTQYF. The chain has TRBV27 and TRBJ2-3; the D gene is possibly TRBD2 (6 bases). The CDR3 runs to 19 residues. Looked up from germline, CDR1 is MNHEY and CDR2 is SMNVEV (reference sequence). The V end was cut by 5 bases, the J end by 0 bases, with 24 bases between.

The chain uses TRBV23-1 and TRBJ1-5; D gene ambiguous. TRBV23-1 is designated an ORF whose function remains uncertain. Trimming removed 3 bases at V and 9 bases at J, with 18 bases between. The CDR3 length is 15 residues. The CDR3 sequence is CASSHLRARGWPQHF. In DNA, the CDR3 is TGCGCCAGCAGTCATCTGAGGGCAAGAGGTTGGCCCCAGCATTTT.

V gene TRBV27 combines with J gene TRBJ2-7; D might be TRBD1 (6 bases). This CDR3 is built from 13 residues. Trimming took 5 bases from V and 10 from J, leaving 18 bases between them. Germline V gene lookup returns CDR1 MNHEY and CDR2 SMNVEV (reference sequence). Here the CDR3 DNA reads TGTGCCAGCAGTATACCAGGGGAAGAGAGCCAGTACTTC. Its translation is CASSIPGEESQYF.

The chain combines TRBV5-1 with TRBJ1-4; tentative D call: TRBD1 (5 bases). This CDR3 has 13 amino acids. CDR1 and CDR2 from the germline V gene are SGHRS and YFSETQ. Trimming left V 3 bases short and J 12 bases short, with 15 bases between. In DNA form, the CDR3 reads TGCGCCAGCAGCTCGGGGGGAAGGGGCCAACTGTTTTTT. Protein sequence: CASSSGGRGQLFF.

The genes are TRBV29-1 and TRBJ2-7; D call uncertain. The CDR3 is 12 residues long. The V and J ends lost 4 bases and 3 bases respectively, with 10 bases between them. Germline CDR1 reads SQVTM; CDR2 reads ANQGSEA. CDR3 in DNA: TGCAGCGTTGGTTGGTCCAGCTACGAGCAGTACTTC. It codes for CSVGWSSYEQYF.

This chain links TRBV7-6 with TRBJ2-2, with 8 nucleotides matching TRBD2. The CDR3 is 17 residues long. V lost 1 base, J lost 8 bases, and 12 bases stayed unmatched. Germline V gene lookup returns CDR1 SGHVS and CDR2 FNYEAQ. The CDR3 sequence is CASSLVGSAGGVGELFF. In DNA form, the CDR3 reads TGTGCCAGCAGCTTAGTGGGTAGCGCGGGAGGAGTTGGGGAGCTGTTTTTT.

The V and J genes are TRBV2 and TRBJ2-7, with TRBD1 as a possible D gene (6 bases). V was shortened by 5 bases and J by 3 bases, with 8 bases between the two germline ends. The CDR3 has 12 residues. From germline, CDR1 is SNHLY and CDR2 FYNNEI. The CDR3 here is CASSSDSYEQYF. The DNA for the CDR3 is TGTGCCAGCAGTTCGGACAGCTACGAGCAGTACTTC.

This clone was seen more than once but under ten times. J is TRBJ2-7 and V is TRBV30, with D possibly being TRBD2 (6 bases). With 0 bases removed from V and 1 base from J, the gap between germline ends came to 10 bases. The CDR3 consists of 14 residues. CDR1 is GTSNPN and CDR2 is SVGIG in the germline V gene (reference sequence). The CDR3 DNA follows: TGTGCCTGGAGTGTAAGACTAGATTCCTACGAGCAGTACTTC. Its protein is CAWSVRLDSYEQYF.

The J gene is TRBJ2-7, the V gene TRBV28; D remains unclear. CDR3 size: 11 residues. Germline assignment: CDR1 MDHEN and CDR2 SYDVKM. The germline V and J ends were trimmed by 6 bases and 4 bases, with 7 bases remaining between them. The CDR3 reads CASSPRYEQYF. The DNA of the CDR3 is TGTGCCAGCAGCCCGAGGTACGAGCAGTACTTC.

The genes are TRBV5-1 and TRBJ1-1; TRBD1 agrees at 8 bases. The CDR3 loop spans 17 amino acids. CDR1 and CDR2 from the germline V gene are SGHRS and YFSETQ. J was trimmed by 4 bases and V by 2 bases; bases with no gene match: 13. The CDR3: CASSLRITTGGGTEAFF. In DNA, the CDR3 is TGCGCCAGCAGCTTACGAATCACCACAGGGGGTGGCACTGAAGCTTTCTTT.

The chain carries TRBV6-5 and TRBJ2-7; 8 bases match TRBD2. V lost 0 bases, J lost 4 bases, and 8 bases stayed unmatched. The V gene's germline CDR1 is MNHEY and CDR2 SVGAGI. The CDR3 totals 16 residues. CDR3 sequence: CASSYSPGGGGYEQYF. CDR3 nucleotides: TGTGCCAGCAGTTACTCCCCCGGGGGGGGCGGGTACGAGCAGTACTTC.

This chain links TRBV30 with TRBJ1-1; D call uncertain. V lost 1 base and J 9 bases, leaving 12 bases between the germline ends. Germline CDR1 reads GTSNPN; CDR2 reads SVGIG (reference sequence). The CDR3 extends over 12 amino acids. The CDR3 DNA is TGTGCCTGGAGTGACACCGGGTTCCAAGCTTTCTTT. Translating gives CAWSDTGFQAFF.

V usage is TRBV30 and J usage is TRBJ1-5; tentatively, D is TRBD1 (5 bases). The germline V and J ends were trimmed by 3 bases and 4 bases, with 10 bases remaining between them. The CDR3 consists of 13 residues. Germline V gene sequence: CDR1 GTSNPN, CDR2 SVGIG (reference sequence). The CDR3 nucleotides are TGTGCCTGGAGCCCGGACACTAATCAGCCCCAGCATTTT. This translates into CAWSPDTNQPQHF.

The gene calls are TRBV19 and TRBJ1-1; 7 bases match TRBD1. The CDR3 covers 13 residues. Trimming at V came to 1 base and at J to 10 bases, leaving 6 bases not matched to a gene. The germline gives CDR1 LNHDA, CDR2 SQIVND (reference sequence). In DNA, the CDR3 is TGTGCCAGTAGTATAGGCACAGGGGACGCAGCTTTCTTT. Its translation: CASSIGTGDAAFF.

The chain joins TRBV19 to TRBJ2-1; 7 nucleotides align to TRBD1. CDR1 and CDR2 (germline): LNHDA, SQIVND (reference sequence). CDR3 size: 14 residues. Unmatched junction bases numbered 5, after V lost 5 bases and J lost 4 bases. The CDR3 region has the DNA TGTGCCAGTAGTTCCTGGGACAGATACAATGAGCAGTTCTTC. Translation gives CASSSWDRYNEQFF.

This clone was seen just once. This chain's CDR3 is CASSWGTGRGNQPQHF. CDR3 coding DNA: TGTGCCAGTAGTTGGGGGACAGGGCGCGGCAATCAGCCCCAGCATTTT. V and J are TRBV19 and TRBJ1-5; TRBD1 matches 9 bases. The CDR3 is 16 residues long. Germline CDR1 and CDR2: LNHDA and SQIVND (reference sequence). V was clipped by 5 bases and J by 2 bases; unmatched bases: 7.

CDR3 nucleotide sequence: TGTGCCAGCAGCGTAGACGGGGGGGCTTCCCCCGGCAATGAGCAGTTCTTC. Its translation is CASSVDGGASPGNEQFF. The rearrangement uses TRBV9 and TRBJ2-1; 8 bases align to TRBD2. The CDR3 contains 17 residues. The germline V gene encodes CDR1 SGDLS and CDR2 YYNGEE. V lost 0 bases, J lost 6 bases, and 11 bases stayed unmatched.

The chain recombines TRBV7-9 with TRBJ1-4; tentatively, D is TRBD1 (5 bases). Germline CDR1 is SEHNR and CDR2 is FQNEAQ (reference sequence). The ends were cut back, 7 bases at V and 3 bases at J, with 18 bases in the middle. The length of the CDR3 is 16 residues. The CDR3, as DNA: TGTGCCAGCACCTCAGATCTGTCAGGGTCTAATGAAAAACTGTTTTTT. It encodes CASTSDLSGSNEKLFF.